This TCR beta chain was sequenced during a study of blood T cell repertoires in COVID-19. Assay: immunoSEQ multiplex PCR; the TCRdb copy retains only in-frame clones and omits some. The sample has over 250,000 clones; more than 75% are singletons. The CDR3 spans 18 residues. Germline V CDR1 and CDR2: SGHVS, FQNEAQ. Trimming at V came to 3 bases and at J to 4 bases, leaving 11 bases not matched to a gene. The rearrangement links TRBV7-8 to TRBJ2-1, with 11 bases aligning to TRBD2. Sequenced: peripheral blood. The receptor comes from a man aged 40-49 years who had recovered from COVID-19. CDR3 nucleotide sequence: TGTGCCAGCAGCTTCCGTTCACTAGCGGGGGATTCGTACAATGAGCAGTTCTTC. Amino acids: CASSFRSLAGDSYNEQFF.